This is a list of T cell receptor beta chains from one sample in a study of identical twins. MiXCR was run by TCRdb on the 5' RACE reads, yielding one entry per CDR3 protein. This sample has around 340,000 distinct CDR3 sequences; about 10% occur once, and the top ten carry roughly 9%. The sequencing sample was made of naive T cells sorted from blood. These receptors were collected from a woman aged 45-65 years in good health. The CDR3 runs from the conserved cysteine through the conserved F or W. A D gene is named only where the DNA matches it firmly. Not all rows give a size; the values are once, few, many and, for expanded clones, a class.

TGTGCCAGTAGTAAAGACAGGAACTATGGCTACACCTTC	CASSKDRNYGYTF	TRBJ1-2	few	TRBV19	-
TGCAGTGCTAGGACTAGCCACGGGGAGCTGTTTTTT	CSARTSHGELFF	TRBJ2-2	many	TRBV20-1	TRBD2
TGTGCCAGCAGCCCGACCAAAGCTGGGAATGAGCAGTTCTTC	CASSPTKAGNEQFF	TRBJ2-1	many	TRBV13	-
TGTGCCAGCAGTCGGACAGGGGGCGTCTACAATGAGCAGTTCTTC	CASSRTGGVYNEQFF	TRBJ2-1	-	TRBV27	TRBD1
TGTGCCAGCAGTCCTCGGGACAGGGGCAAAGAGACCCAGTACTTC	CASSPRDRGKETQYF	TRBJ2-5	many	TRBV6-5	TRBD1
TGCAGTGCTAGACCCTGGTCCACCACGGAGGTGAGGGGCTACACCTTC	CSARPWSTTEVRGYTF	TRBJ1-2	-	TRBV20-1	-
TGTGCCAGCAGCTTGGACAGGGGTGATAACAATGAGCAGTTCTTC	CASSLDRGDNNEQFF	TRBJ2-1	few	TRBV7-2	TRBD1
TGTGCCAGTAGTAGCAGGGTAAACACCGGGGAGCTGTTTTTT	CASSSRVNTGELFF	TRBJ2-2	-	TRBV19	-
TGTGCCAGCAGTCTACTAGCGGTTGATAGAGATACGCAGTATTTT	CASSLLAVDRDTQYF	TRBJ2-3	few	TRBV27	TRBD2
TGTGCCAGCAGCTTAAAGCAGCGGAAGTTCTTC	CASSLKQRKFF	TRBJ2-1	few	TRBV7-2	-
TGTGCCACCAGTGACCAGAATCAGCCCCAGCATTTT	CATSDQNQPQHF	TRBJ1-5	few	TRBV24-1	-
TGTGCCAGCAGCTCAGGAACAGGGGTAGAGACCCAGTACTTC	CASSSGTGVETQYF	TRBJ2-5	-	TRBV11-3	TRBD1
TGCAGCTGTTCGCCCGGAGGGGTTTCTAACGTCCTGACTTTC	CSCSPGGVSNVLTF	TRBJ2-6	few	TRBV29-1	-
TGTGCCAGCAGTCCCGGGACTAAAAGGGAGACCCAGTACTTC	CASSPGTKRETQYF	TRBJ2-5	few	TRBV12-3/TRBV12-4	TRBD2
TGTGCCAGTTCTCTAGCGGGAGGGCCCCAACCCTACGAGCAGTACTTC	CASSLAGGPQPYEQYF	TRBJ2-7	few	TRBV19	TRBD2
TGTGCCACCTCAACAGGGGGCGGGGAGCTGTTTTTT	CATSTGGGELFF	TRBJ2-2	few	TRBV24-1	TRBD1
TGTGCCAGCAGCTGGTCCCGAGACAGGGGGATAGCCGGGGAGCTGTTTTTT	CASSWSRDRGIAGELFF	TRBJ2-2	-	TRBV11-2	TRBD1
TGTGCCTCCCAACCCGGGATTAACACCGGGGAGCTGTTTTTT	CASQPGINTGELFF	TRBJ2-2	-	TRBV7-9	-
TGTGCCAGCAGCTTGACGGACAGGGGGCTTTACGAGCAGTACTTC	CASSLTDRGLYEQYF	TRBJ2-7	-	TRBV7-8	TRBD1
TGCGCCAGCAGCTTCCGACAGAATGAGCAGTTCTTC	CASSFRQNEQFF	TRBJ2-1	-	TRBV5-1	-
TGTGCCTCGAAACCAAGGGGTTCTGGGGCCAACGTCCTGACTTTC	CASKPRGSGANVLTF	TRBJ2-6	few	TRBV24-1	-
TGTGCCAGCAGTTTGGGTACGGCTGGCTGGGGATACAATGAGCAGTTCTTC	CASSLGTAGWGYNEQFF	TRBJ2-1	-	TRBV27	-
TGTGCCAGCAGCCAAGAGGTCCCGGGGGCGCACGGGGAGCTGTTTTTT	CASSQEVPGAHGELFF	TRBJ2-2	few	TRBV4-2	-
TGCGCCAGCAGCCAAGAAGGCACGGCTAGCGGGAGTTTTGAGCAGTTCTTC	CASSQEGTASGSFEQFF	TRBJ2-1	-	TRBV4-1	TRBD2
TGTGCCAGCAGTGAAGCCGGGACTAGCTATACCGGGGAGCTGTTTTTT	CASSEAGTSYTGELFF	TRBJ2-2	-	TRBV25-1	TRBD2
TGTGCCAGCAGCTTTGACGCGGAGGAGACCCAGTACTTC	CASSFDAEETQYF	TRBJ2-5	few	TRBV5-6	-
TGTGCCAGCAGCTTAGCGGGAGTTGGCCCGTGGGAGCAGTTCTTC	CASSLAGVGPWEQFF	TRBJ2-1	-	TRBV7-9	-
TGCGCCAGCAGCTTAACAGTCGACCTAGATACGCAGTATTTT	CASSLTVDLDTQYF	TRBJ2-3	many	TRBV5-1	-
TGTGCCAGCAGCCAAAGTGGCACTGGGACAGGGGAAAATACGCAGTATTTT	CASSQSGTGTGENTQYF	TRBJ2-3	few	TRBV7-2	TRBD1
TGCAGCACCCGGGAGGGCCAGAATTCACCCCTCCACTTT	CSTREGQNSPLHF	TRBJ1-6	many	TRBV29-1	-
TGCGCCAGCAGCCAAGGGCGAGGCGGCCAAGAGACCCAGTACTTC	CASSQGRGGQETQYF	TRBJ2-5	many	TRBV4-1	-
TGCGCCAGCAGCTTGGCCGCGGGCGCCAATGAGCAGTTCTTC	CASSLAAGANEQFF	TRBJ2-1	few	TRBV5-1	-
TGCGCCAGCAGTGCCTCGGGACAGCCTTCTAACTATGGCTACACCTTC	CASSASGQPSNYGYTF	TRBJ1-2	few	TRBV10-2	TRBD1
TGTGCCAGCAGTTTCTCTCCCTACGAGCAGTACTTC	CASSFSPYEQYF	TRBJ2-7	-	TRBV12-3/TRBV12-4	-
TGTGCCAGCAGCCAAGTTAATTCACCCCTCCACTTT	CASSQVNSPLHF	TRBJ1-6	-	TRBV3-1	-
TGTGCCAGCAGTTTTGAGGGCTACACCGGGGAGCTGTTTTTT	CASSFEGYTGELFF	TRBJ2-2	many	TRBV27	-
TGTGCCAGCAGTCCGTATAGCGAAAATGAGCAGTTCTTC	CASSPYSENEQFF	TRBJ2-1	-	TRBV5-6	-
TGTGCCAGCAGTCAACAGACGATTACGCAGTATTTT	CASSQQTITQYF	TRBJ2-3	-	TRBV28	-
TGTGCCAGCAGTATCAGCCCGAGGAATACGCAGTATTTT	CASSISPRNTQYF	TRBJ2-3	few	TRBV7-2	-